One and the same sample provided the 8 T cell receptor beta chains below, sequenced in a study of cytomegalovirus exposure and HLA in healthy donors. The PCR had 60 Vbeta and 13 Jbeta primers. Repertoires were generated with immunoSEQ multiplex PCR, while TCRdb's copy carries only in-frame clones and drops some. Found here are about 160,000 clones, roughly 82% of them singletons; the top ten hold around 10%. Sequencing was performed on PBMCs. These TCRs come from a man aged 50 to 59 in good health and CMV-seropositive.

The gene calls are TRBV5-6 and TRBJ1-4, with D possibly TRBD1 on 6 matching bases. Germline loops: CDR1 SGHDT, CDR2 YYEEEE. The V and J ends lost 3 bases and 1 base respectively, with 13 bases between them. The CDR3 is 16 residues long. The CDR3 sequence is CASSSRDIQTNEKLFF. The CDR3 DNA reads TGTGCCAGCAGCTCCCGGGACATACAAACTAATGAAAAACTGTTTTTT. The full variable domain, completed using reference TRBV5-6 and TRBJ1-4, is DAGVTQSPTHLIKTRGQQVTLRCSPKSGHDTVSWYQQALGQGPQFIFQYYEEEERQRGNFPDRFSGHQFPNYSSELNVNALLLGDSALYLCASSSRDIQTNEKLFFGSGTQLSVL.

This clone appeared a single time. The chain employs TRBV18 and TRBJ2-2, with D perhaps matching TRBD1 (5 bases). This CDR3 contains 15 residues. Germline V CDR1 and CDR2: KGHSH, LQKENI. With 3 bases removed from V and 3 bases from J, the gap between germline ends came to 11 bases. This CDR3 is CASSPVQVDTGELFF. The CDR3 DNA follows: TGTGCCAGCTCACCGGTACAGGTGGACACCGGGGAGCTGTTTTTT.

The chain combines TRBV29-1 with TRBJ1-2, with D possibly being TRBD1 (6 bases). The ends were cut back, 4 bases at V and 8 bases at J, with 11 bases in the middle. There are 11 residues in the CDR3. Looked up from germline, CDR1 is SQVTM and CDR2 is ANQGSEA. The CDR3 here is CSVGRGRGYTF. Written as DNA, the CDR3 is TGCAGCGTTGGCAGGGGTCGCGGCTACACCTTC.

This rearrangement joins TRBV19 to TRBJ2-1; D remains unclear. Germline values: CDR1 LNHDA, CDR2 SQIVND (reference sequence). The CDR3 runs to 11 residues. Trimming took off 5 bases at V and 7 bases at J, with 6 bases between the two ends. The CDR3 DNA is TGTGCCAGTAGTCTGCAGAATGAGCAGTTCTTC. Amino acids: CASSLQNEQFF. The full variable domain, with the rest looked up from reference TRBV19 and TRBJ2-1, is DGGITQSPKYLFRKEGQNVTLSCEQNLNHDAMYWYRQDPGQGLRLIYYSQIVNDFQKGDIAEGYSVSREKKESFPLTVTSAQKNPTAFYLCASSLQNEQFFGPGTRLTVL.

The V gene is TRBV6-5, the J gene TRBJ2-2; D gene unclear. V gave up 2 bases and J gave up 1 base, with 8 bases separating them. The CDR3 is 15 residues long. CDR1 is MNHEY and CDR2 is SVGAGI in the germline V gene. The CDR3 coding sequence is TGTGCCAGCAGTTACCATAACAGGAACACCGGGGAGCTGTTTTTT. Translated: CASSYHNRNTGELFF.

The chain has TRBV30 and TRBJ1-2, with 7 nucleotides matching TRBD1. V was pared by 3 bases and J by 4 bases, with 17 bases of the junction left unmatched. This CDR3 is built from 17 residues. CDR1 is GTSNPN, CDR2 SVGIG, per germline (reference sequence). CDR3 amino acids: CAWRIGGHGTASYGYTF. The CDR3 coding sequence is TGTGCCTGGAGGATAGGGGGACACGGGACAGCGTCCTATGGCTACACCTTC.

This clone was observed a handful of times. One end of the junction is discordant with germline, which a read error may explain. V usage is TRBV7-6 and J usage is TRBJ2-7; no firm D call. CDR1 SGHVS and CDR2 FNYEAQ come from the germline V gene. The CDR3 totals 13 residues. CDR3 loop: CASSLGGTLKLHF. The CDR3 DNA sequence: TGTGCCAGCAGCTTAGGAGGCACCCTAAAACTGCACTTC. Filled out from reference TRBV7-6 and TRBJ2-7, the complete variable domain reads GAGVSQSPRYKVTKRGQDVALRCDPISGHVSLYWYRQALGQGPEFLTYFNYEAQQDKSGLPNDRFSAERPEGSISTLTIQRTEQRDSAMYRCASSLGGTLKLHFGPGTRLTVT.

The genes are TRBV7-2 and TRBJ2-1, with D tentatively TRBD1 (6 bases). V dropped 5 bases and J dropped 4 bases, with 15 bases sitting between them. The CDR3 totals 15 residues. Germline CDR1 is SGHTA and CDR2 is FQGNSA. The CDR3 spells CASSTQTGIYNEQFF. The CDR3 nucleotides read TGTGCCAGCAGCACCCAGACAGGTATATACAATGAGCAGTTCTTC. The whole variable domain, remainder taken from reference TRBV7-2 and TRBJ2-1, is GAGVSQSPSNKVTEKGKDVELRCDPISGHTALYWYRQSLGQGLEFLIYFQGNSAPDKSGLPSDRFSAERTGGSVSTLTIQRTQQEDSAVYLCASSTQTGIYNEQFFGPGTRLTVL.